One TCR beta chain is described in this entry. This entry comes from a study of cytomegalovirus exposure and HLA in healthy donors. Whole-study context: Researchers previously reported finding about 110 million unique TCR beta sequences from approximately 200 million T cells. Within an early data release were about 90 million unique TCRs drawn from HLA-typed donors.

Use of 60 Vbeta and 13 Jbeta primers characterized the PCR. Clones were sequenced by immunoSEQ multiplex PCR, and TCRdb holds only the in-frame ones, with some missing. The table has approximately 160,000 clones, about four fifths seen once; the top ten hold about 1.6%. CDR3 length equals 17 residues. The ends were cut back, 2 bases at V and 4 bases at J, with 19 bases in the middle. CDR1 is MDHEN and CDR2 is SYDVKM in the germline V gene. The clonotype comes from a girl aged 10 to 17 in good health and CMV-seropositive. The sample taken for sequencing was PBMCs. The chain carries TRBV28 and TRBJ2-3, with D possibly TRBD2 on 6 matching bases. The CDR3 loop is CASSLPVVGEEADTQYF. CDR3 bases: TGTGCCAGCAGTTTACCGGTAGTGGGGGAGGAGGCAGATACGCAGTATTTT.